Listed below are T cell receptor beta chains from one sample, sequenced in a study of blood T cell repertoires in COVID-19. Only in-frame clones appear in the TCRdb table, and some are missing; sequencing was by immunoSEQ multiplex PCR. The sample lists fewer than 400,000 clones; more than 85% were seen once. The sequenced sample was PBMCs or T cells enriched from blood (not recorded which). Receptor source: a woman under 40 who had recovered from COVID-19. Each CDR3 is given with its conserved first and last residue. The order of the fields is D gene, clone size, J gene, V gene, CDR3 DNA, CDR3 protein. D genes are given only for firm matches. Size is stated for part of the rows, as once, few or many counts, or as a class when the clone is expanded.

D gene: .; clone size: .; J gene: TRBJ1-6; V gene: TRBV12-3/TRBV12-4; CDR3 DNA: TGTGCCAGCAGTTTTCCGGGTTCACCCCTCCACTTT; CDR3 protein: CASSFPGSPLHF
D gene: .; clone size: .; J gene: TRBJ2-2; V gene: TRBV7-2; CDR3 DNA: TGTGCCAGCAGCTCCCCAGACAGGTCCACCGGGGAGCTGTTTTTT; CDR3 protein: CASSSPDRSTGELFF
D gene: .; clone size: .; J gene: TRBJ1-5; V gene: TRBV7-2; CDR3 DNA: TGTGCCAGCAGCTTAGAGGAGGGTCCGTGGCCCCAGCATTTT; CDR3 protein: CASSLEEGPWPQHF
D gene: TRBD1; clone size: .; J gene: TRBJ1-5; V gene: TRBV28; CDR3 DNA: TGTGCCAGCAGTTTATCACAGGGGATTGGGAATCAGCCCCAGCATTTT; CDR3 protein: CASSLSQGIGNQPQHF
D gene: .; clone size: .; J gene: TRBJ1-3; V gene: TRBV6-2/TRBV6-3; CDR3 DNA: TGTGCCAGCAGTTACTCGCACAGCAGCTCTGGAAACACCATATATTTT; CDR3 protein: CASSYSHSSSGNTIYF
D gene: TRBD2; clone size: .; J gene: TRBJ2-1; V gene: TRBV7-9; CDR3 DNA: TGTGCCAGCAGCCCACGGACTAGCGGGAGTCAGGGCTACAATGAGCAGTTCTTC; CDR3 protein: CASSPRTSGSQGYNEQFF
D gene: .; clone size: once; J gene: TRBJ2-7; V gene: TRBV2; CDR3 DNA: TGTGCCAGCAGTGCAGGCAAGCAGCTAGAGGCGGGGGAGCAGTACTTC; CDR3 protein: CASSAGKQLEAGEQYF
D gene: TRBD2; clone size: .; J gene: TRBJ2-3; V gene: TRBV7-9; CDR3 DNA: TGTGCCAGCAGCATAACTAGCGGGGGGACAGATACGCAGTATTTT; CDR3 protein: CASSITSGGTDTQYF
D gene: TRBD1; clone size: .; J gene: TRBJ1-2; V gene: TRBV4-1; CDR3 DNA: TGCGCCAGCAGCCAAGCTACAGGGGCTGTCTATGGCTACACCTTC; CDR3 protein: CASSQATGAVYGYTF
D gene: .; clone size: .; J gene: TRBJ1-1; V gene: TRBV19; CDR3 DNA: TGTGCCACAAGGGGGATGGCCACTGAAGCTTTCTTT; CDR3 protein: CATRGMATEAFF
D gene: .; clone size: .; J gene: TRBJ2-5; V gene: TRBV28; CDR3 DNA: TGTGCCAGCAGTCCTTCACAGGTCCAAGAGACCCAGTACTTC; CDR3 protein: CASSPSQVQETQYF
D gene: .; clone size: .; J gene: TRBJ1-6; V gene: TRBV5-6; CDR3 DNA: TGTGCCAGCAGCTTGCCTCCTAGGCATTCACCCCTCCACTTT; CDR3 protein: CASSLPPRHSPLHF
D gene: .; clone size: .; J gene: TRBJ1-4; V gene: TRBV5-5; CDR3 DNA: TGTGCCAGCAGCTGGGAGCAGCCCGCAACTAATGAAAAACTGTTTTTT; CDR3 protein: CASSWEQPATNEKLFF
D gene: TRBD1; clone size: once; J gene: TRBJ1-6; V gene: TRBV3-1/TRBV3-2; CDR3 DNA: TGTGCCAGCAGCCAAGGGGGCGCAGGGGGCGCCAATTCACCCCTCCACTTT; CDR3 protein: CASSQGGAGGANSPLHF
D gene: .; clone size: .; J gene: TRBJ1-6; V gene: TRBV7-6; CDR3 DNA: TGTGCCAGCAGCCCCCACTATAATTCACCCCTCCACTTT; CDR3 protein: CASSPHYNSPLHF
D gene: .; clone size: .; J gene: TRBJ2-7; V gene: TRBV28; CDR3 DNA: TGTGCCAGCAGTTTAGCTGAGGGACACCGTCAGGGGCAGTACTTC; CDR3 protein: CASSLAEGHRQGQYF
D gene: .; clone size: .; J gene: TRBJ1-6; V gene: TRBV19; CDR3 DNA: TGTTCGGGACGCGGGGGGTCCTATAATTCACCCCTCCACTTT; CDR3 protein: CSGRGGSYNSPLHF
D gene: .; clone size: .; J gene: TRBJ2-2; V gene: TRBV12-3/TRBV12-4; CDR3 DNA: TGTGCCACCCTCGGTAGTGGGGAGCTGTTTTTT; CDR3 protein: CATLGSGELFF
D gene: .; clone size: .; J gene: TRBJ2-1; V gene: TRBV18; CDR3 DNA: TGTGCCAGCTCACCTACTGAGGCCCCATGGTTCTTC; CDR3 protein: CASSPTEAPWFF
D gene: .; clone size: .; J gene: TRBJ1-5; V gene: TRBV2; CDR3 DNA: TGTGCCAGCAGTGGAACGGGGGGGAATCAGCCCCAGCATTTT; CDR3 protein: CASSGTGGNQPQHF
D gene: TRBD2; clone size: once; J gene: TRBJ2-1; V gene: TRBV6-2/TRBV6-3; CDR3 DNA: TGTGCCAGCAGCCATAGCGGGAGGGGATTCAATGAGCAGTTCTTC; CDR3 protein: CASSHSGRGFNEQFF
D gene: TRBD2; clone size: .; J gene: TRBJ2-7; V gene: TRBV4-2; CDR3 DNA: TGTGCCAGCAGCCAAGGGTGGACTAGCGGTATCAACTTCTACGAGCAGTACTTC; CDR3 protein: CASSQGWTSGINFYEQYF
D gene: .; clone size: .; J gene: TRBJ2-7; V gene: TRBV7-2; CDR3 DNA: TGTGCCAGCAGCTTACCCCGCGGGGAGCAGTACTTC; CDR3 protein: CASSLPRGEQYF
D gene: TRBD1; clone size: .; J gene: TRBJ1-6; V gene: TRBV28; CDR3 DNA: TGTGCCAGCAGTTCGCCGGGACAGAGGGTGGATTCACCCCTCCACTTT; CDR3 protein: CASSSPGQRVDSPLHF
D gene: .; clone size: .; J gene: TRBJ2-1; V gene: TRBV28; CDR3 DNA: TGTGCCAGCAGTTCCCAAGGGAGTGAGCAGTTCTTC; CDR3 protein: CASSSQGSEQFF
D gene: .; clone size: .; J gene: TRBJ1-5; V gene: TRBV10-3; CDR3 DNA: TGTGCCATCAGTGAGTCTCTAGGCGGTCAGCCCCAGCATTTT; CDR3 protein: CAISESLGGQPQHF
D gene: .; clone size: .; J gene: TRBJ2-7; V gene: TRBV28; CDR3 DNA: TGTGCCAGCAGTTTGAATCAAGGGGGATACGAGCAGTACTTC; CDR3 protein: CASSLNQGGYEQYF
D gene: TRBD2; clone size: few; J gene: TRBJ2-1; V gene: TRBV6-6; CDR3 DNA: TGTGCCAGCAGTCCGATACACCCCAGCGGGGGGACCAATAATGAGCAGTTCTTC; CDR3 protein: CASSPIHPSGGTNNEQFF
D gene: .; clone size: .; J gene: TRBJ1-2; V gene: TRBV10-3; CDR3 DNA: TGTGCCATCAGTGAGTCGACAGGACGAAGGGGGTATGGCTACACCTTC; CDR3 protein: CAISESTGRRGYGYTF
D gene: .; clone size: .; J gene: TRBJ2-5; V gene: TRBV5-4; CDR3 DNA: TGTGCCAGCAGCTCCCCACTAAACGAGACCCAGTACTTC; CDR3 protein: CASSSPLNETQYF
D gene: TRBD2; clone size: .; J gene: TRBJ2-1; V gene: TRBV6-1; CDR3 DNA: TGTGCCAGCAGTGACGGGACTAGCGGACACAATGAGCAGTTCTTC; CDR3 protein: CASSDGTSGHNEQFF
D gene: .; clone size: .; J gene: TRBJ1-2; V gene: TRBV5-4; CDR3 DNA: TGTGCCAGCAGCCTAAAAACCATCGACTATGGCTACACCTTC; CDR3 protein: CASSLKTIDYGYTF
D gene: .; clone size: .; J gene: TRBJ2-7; V gene: TRBV21-1; CDR3 DNA: TGTGCCAGCAGCATTGGGCTAGCGCCCAGAAGCTCCTACGAGCAGTACTTC; CDR3 protein: CASSIGLAPRSSYEQYF
D gene: .; clone size: .; J gene: TRBJ2-7; V gene: TRBV7-9; CDR3 DNA: TGTGCCAGCAGCCCGCTTACCGGTGTGGAGATCTACGAGCAGTACTTC; CDR3 protein: CASSPLTGVEIYEQYF
D gene: .; clone size: .; J gene: TRBJ2-6; V gene: TRBV18; CDR3 DNA: TGTGCCAGCTCTCAATGGGGCGGCTCTGGGGCCAACGTCCTGACTTTC; CDR3 protein: CASSQWGGSGANVLTF
D gene: .; clone size: once; J gene: TRBJ2-1; V gene: TRBV24-1; CDR3 DNA: TGTGCCACCAGTGTCGGGGGGCTATCCTACAATGAGCAGTTCTTC; CDR3 protein: CATSVGGLSYNEQFF
D gene: TRBD2; clone size: .; J gene: TRBJ2-1; V gene: TRBV18; CDR3 DNA: TGTGCCAGCTCACCACCGGGGGGGAATGAGCAGTTCTTC; CDR3 protein: CASSPPGGNEQFF
D gene: TRBD1; clone size: .; J gene: TRBJ2-7; V gene: TRBV10-3; CDR3 DNA: TGTGCCATCAGTGAGGGACAGGCAGCATACGAGCAGTACTTC; CDR3 protein: CAISEGQAAYEQYF
D gene: .; clone size: .; J gene: TRBJ2-7; V gene: TRBV18; CDR3 DNA: TGTGCCAGCTCACCACCGGTCGGGGAGCAGTACTTC; CDR3 protein: CASSPPVGEQYF
D gene: TRBD1; clone size: .; J gene: TRBJ1-2; V gene: TRBV29-1; CDR3 DNA: TGCAGCGTTGAGAGCCGGGACAGAATCTATGGCTACACCTTC; CDR3 protein: CSVESRDRIYGYTF
D gene: .; clone size: .; J gene: TRBJ1-1; V gene: TRBV28; CDR3 DNA: TGTGCCAGCAGTATCCGAGGCAGGGGATCTGAAGCTTTCTTT; CDR3 protein: CASSIRGRGSEAFF
D gene: .; clone size: .; J gene: TRBJ1-5; V gene: TRBV5-6; CDR3 DNA: TGTGCCAGCAGCTTGTCATCAGGGAACAATCAGCCCCAGCATTTT; CDR3 protein: CASSLSSGNNQPQHF
D gene: TRBD2; clone size: .; J gene: TRBJ2-3; V gene: TRBV7-9; CDR3 DNA: TGTGCCAGCAGCATCTCGGGGACTAGCGCAGATACGCAGTATTTT; CDR3 protein: CASSISGTSADTQYF
D gene: TRBD1; clone size: .; J gene: TRBJ2-7; V gene: TRBV11-3; CDR3 DNA: TGTGCCAGCAGCCCGGACAGGGGACTCTACGAGCAGTACTTC; CDR3 protein: CASSPDRGLYEQYF
D gene: TRBD2; clone size: .; J gene: TRBJ2-3; V gene: TRBV29-1; CDR3 DNA: TGCAGCGACTGGGACTACTCCACAGATACGCAGTATTTT; CDR3 protein: CSDWDYSTDTQYF
D gene: TRBD1; clone size: once; J gene: TRBJ1-5; V gene: TRBV4-1; CDR3 DNA: TGCGCCAGCAGCCAAGATACGGGACAGTTCTATAGCAATCAGCCCCAGCATTTT; CDR3 protein: CASSQDTGQFYSNQPQHF
D gene: .; clone size: once; J gene: TRBJ1-1; V gene: TRBV7-2; CDR3 DNA: TGTGCCAGCAGCTTAACGACAGAGATAAACACTGAAGCTTTCTTT; CDR3 protein: CASSLTTEINTEAFF
D gene: .; clone size: .; J gene: TRBJ2-5; V gene: TRBV5-4; CDR3 DNA: TGTGCCAGCAGCTCCCCTACTAGGGAAGAGACCCAGTACTTC; CDR3 protein: CASSSPTREETQYF
D gene: TRBD1; clone size: .; J gene: TRBJ2-7; V gene: TRBV9; CDR3 DNA: TGTGCCAGCAGCGCCGACCCGGGACAGACCTACGAGCAGTACTTC; CDR3 protein: CASSADPGQTYEQYF
D gene: .; clone size: .; J gene: TRBJ2-3; V gene: TRBV28; CDR3 DNA: TGTGCCAGCAGTTACCCCGAAGGGCGGGCAAGCACAGATACGCAGTATTTT; CDR3 protein: CASSYPEGRASTDTQYF
D gene: TRBD1; clone size: .; J gene: TRBJ1-5; V gene: TRBV24-1; CDR3 DNA: TGTGCCACCAGTGACCACGGACAGGGGACACATCAGCCCCAGCATTTT; CDR3 protein: CATSDHGQGTHQPQHF
D gene: TRBD1; clone size: .; J gene: TRBJ1-2; V gene: TRBV7-9; CDR3 DNA: TGTGCCAGCAGCTTAGAGGGGGCGACGTACTATGGCTACACCTTC; CDR3 protein: CASSLEGATYYGYTF
D gene: TRBD1; clone size: .; J gene: TRBJ1-2; V gene: TRBV6-2/TRBV6-3; CDR3 DNA: TGTGCCAGCAGCAGGGGGCTCGGCTACACCTTC; CDR3 protein: CASSRGLGYTF
D gene: .; clone size: .; J gene: TRBJ1-3; V gene: TRBV29-1; CDR3 DNA: TGCAGCGTTGGGACTCCACGCCGAAACACCATATATTTT; CDR3 protein: CSVGTPRRNTIYF
D gene: .; clone size: .; J gene: TRBJ1-5; V gene: TRBV28; CDR3 DNA: TGTGCCAGCAAGGGGCAGAACAATCAGCCCCAGCATTTT; CDR3 protein: CASKGQNNQPQHF
D gene: .; clone size: .; J gene: TRBJ2-2; V gene: TRBV2; CDR3 DNA: TGTGCCAGCAGTGCGGGGGGCGGCCTCACCGGGGAGCTGTTTTTT; CDR3 protein: CASSAGGGLTGELFF
D gene: TRBD1; clone size: .; J gene: TRBJ1-2; V gene: TRBV4-1; CDR3 DNA: TGCGCCAGCAGCCAACCGGGACAGGGCCTTGTCAACTATGGCTACACCTTC; CDR3 protein: CASSQPGQGLVNYGYTF
D gene: .; clone size: .; J gene: TRBJ1-1; V gene: TRBV19; CDR3 DNA: TGTGCCAGTAGTATAGCCATGGGGGGGCAGAACACTGAAGCTTTCTTT; CDR3 protein: CASSIAMGGQNTEAFF